The present TCR beta chain was sequenced within a study of CD8 T cells in ankylosing spondylitis (dated by TCRdb to between 2016 and 2019). Background on the whole study: The study profiled T cell receptor beta repertoires in healthy donors and ankylosing spondylitis patients to find disease-linked TCR variants. The full study cohort comprised 20 to 25 ankylosing spondylitis patients and over a hundred healthy donors. Peripheral blood was sampled, and synovial fluid was also collected from ankylosing spondylitis patients.

The run used an Illumina HiSeq 2500. TCR beta libraries were prepared by quantitative 5'-RACE with molecular barcodes. Per the original workflow: To identify disease-linked TCR variants, a new computational method was used, one built on a probabilistic model of VDJ rearrangement. TCRdb trimmed the raw reads at Q25, called clones with MiXCR and kept productive beta chains. Identical CDR3 protein sequences are pooled into one entry, listed with their most common genes and DNA. It is TCRdb's table, rather than the study itself, that gives the V and J calls and clone size. The sample table contains about 510,000 distinct CDR3 sequences; only one count was recorded for under 5.5% of them. Of the sample, under 4.5% falls within the top ten clones. The full study reports these points: Blood from ankylosing spondylitis patients appeared to be characterized by a TCR beta motif composed of eight or nine highly homologous amino acid variants. Some TCR beta motif variants had previously been reported in synovial fluid and blood of reactive arthritis patients, which suggested common disease-initiation mechanisms. A CD8+ phenotype was shown by the disease-linked clones, which were found at relatively low frequencies in peripheral blood. Significant enrichment of the disease-linked clones was reported in matched synovial fluid samples from ankylosing spondylitis patients.

On this clonotype itself: Its antigen remains unidentified. Per-nucleotide qualities are absent, and no much larger clonotype sits a single base away.

The germline V gene gives CDR1 as SGHDT and CDR2 as YYEEEE. The CDR3 numbers 15 residues from cysteine through phenylalanine. The DNA shown is the 45-base CDR3, in frame from base 1. At the junction V is shortened by 3 bases and J by 4 bases; bases outside the gene matches: 6. The chain uses TRBV5-6 and TRBJ2-7; 11 of the junction bases match TRBD2. Sequencing was performed on blood, either unsorted or a sorted T cell fraction (not recorded which). The clonotype was recovered from a male donor with ankylosing spondylitis. The nucleotide sequence is TGTGCCAGCAGCTCTCTTGGGACTAGCGGTTACGAGCAGTACTTC. This codes for CASSSLGTSGYEQYF. The CDR3 plus the reference TRBV5-6 and TRBJ2-7 genes for the other parts give the full variable domain: DAGVTQSPTHLIKTRGQQVTLRCSPKSGHDTVSWYQQALGQGPQFIFQYYEEEERQRGNFPDRFSGHQFPNYSSELNVNALLLGDSALYLCASSSLGTSGYEQYFGPGTRLTVT.